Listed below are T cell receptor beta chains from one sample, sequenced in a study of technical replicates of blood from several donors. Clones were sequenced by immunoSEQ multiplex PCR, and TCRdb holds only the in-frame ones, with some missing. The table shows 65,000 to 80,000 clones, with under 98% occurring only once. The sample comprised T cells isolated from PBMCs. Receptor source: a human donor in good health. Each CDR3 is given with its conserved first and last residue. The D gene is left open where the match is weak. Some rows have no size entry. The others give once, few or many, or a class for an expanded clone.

CDR3: CASSFTIWGTGTDTQYF
DNA: TGTGCCAGCAGCTTTACGATCTGGGGGACAGGCACAGATACGCAGTATTTT
V: TRBV7-6
J: TRBJ2-3
size: NA
D: TRBD1

CDR3: CASSVKQITEKLFF
DNA: TGTGCCAGCAGTGTAAAACAGATTACTGAAAAACTGTTTTTT
V: TRBV2
J: TRBJ1-4
size: few
D: NA

CDR3: CAWTWGQGRSTGELFF
DNA: TGTGCCTGGACTTGGGGACAGGGTAGGAGCACCGGGGAGCTGTTTTTT
V: TRBV30
J: TRBJ2-2
size: NA
D: TRBD1

CDR3: CASSLELGNSNQPQHF
DNA: TGTGCCAGCAGCTTAGAGCTGGGCAATAGCAATCAGCCCCAGCATTTT
V: TRBV11-2
J: TRBJ1-5
size: NA
D: NA

CDR3: CSASWELQETQYF
DNA: TGCAGCGCTTCTTGGGAGCTCCAAGAGACCCAGTACTTC
V: TRBV29-1
J: TRBJ2-5
size: NA
D: NA

CDR3: CASGGQSYEQYF
DNA: TGTGCCAGCGGAGGACAGAGCTACGAGCAGTACTTC
V: TRBV28
J: TRBJ2-7
size: NA
D: NA

CDR3: CASSRAGGWGGELFF
DNA: TGTGCCAGCAGCCGAGCGGGAGGATGGGGCGGGGAGCTGTTTTTT
V: TRBV28
J: TRBJ2-2
size: NA
D: TRBD2

CDR3: CASSLPTGVYGNTIYF
DNA: TGTGCCAGCAGCTTACCTACAGGGGTGTATGGAAACACCATATATTTT
V: TRBV5-6
J: TRBJ1-3
size: NA
D: TRBD1

CDR3: CAISDPGRNTEAFF
DNA: TGTGCCATCAGTGATCCGGGGAGGAACACTGAAGCTTTCTTT
V: TRBV10-3
J: TRBJ1-1
size: NA
D: NA

CDR3: CASSLTGYQPQHF
DNA: TGTGCCAGCAGCTTAACAGGGTATCAGCCCCAGCATTTT
V: TRBV13
J: TRBJ1-5
size: NA
D: NA

CDR3: CASSVYRDGNTGELFF
DNA: TGTGCCAGCAGCGTTTACAGGGACGGGAACACCGGGGAGCTGTTTTTT
V: TRBV9
J: TRBJ2-2
size: NA
D: NA

CDR3: CASSGDSASTDTQYF
DNA: TGTGCCAGCAGCGGGGACAGCGCTAGCACAGATACGCAGTATTTT
V: TRBV11-3
J: TRBJ2-3
size: NA
D: TRBD1

CDR3: CASSPSGLALNQPQHF
DNA: TGTGCCAGCAGTCCGTCGGGACTGGCCTTAAATCAGCCCCAGCATTTT
V: TRBV27
J: TRBJ1-5
size: NA
D: NA

CDR3: CASSSLAGAVDTQYF
DNA: TGTGCCAGCAGCTCCTTAGCGGGAGCCGTAGATACGCAGTATTTT
V: TRBV11-2
J: TRBJ2-3
size: NA
D: TRBD2

CDR3: CASRTSGSVHEQYF
DNA: TGTGCCAGCAGGACTAGCGGGAGTGTCCACGAGCAGTACTTC
V: TRBV6-1
J: TRBJ2-7
size: NA
D: TRBD2

CDR3: CSVEAGETQYF
DNA: TGCAGCGTTGAAGCGGGTGAGACCCAGTACTTC
V: TRBV29-1
J: TRBJ2-5
size: NA
D: NA

CDR3: CASSYALAGGNTGELFF
DNA: TGTGCCAGCAGCTATGCACTAGCGGGAGGGAACACCGGGGAGCTGTTTTTT
V: TRBV28
J: TRBJ2-2
size: NA
D: TRBD2

CDR3: CASRISFRPGQGHEQYF
DNA: TGTGCCAGCAGGATCAGCTTCCGTCCGGGACAGGGCCACGAGCAGTACTTC
V: TRBV5-6
J: TRBJ2-7
size: NA
D: TRBD1

CDR3: CASSLGGEGPGAFF
DNA: TGTGCCAGCAGCTTGGGCGGGGAGGGCCCTGGGGCTTTCTTT
V: TRBV11-2
J: TRBJ1-1
size: NA
D: NA

CDR3: CASSVSGTSGTDTQYF
DNA: TGTGCCAGCAGTGTCTCCGGGACTAGCGGCACAGATACGCAGTATTTT
V: TRBV6-1
J: TRBJ2-3
size: NA
D: TRBD2

CDR3: CASSSTGNEKLFF
DNA: TGTGCCAGCAGCTCGACAGGGAATGAAAAACTGTTTTTT
V: TRBV7-9
J: TRBJ1-4
size: NA
D: TRBD1

CDR3: CASSYTRDRYYEQYF
DNA: TGTGCCAGCAGTTACACCCGGGACAGATACTACGAGCAGTACTTC
V: TRBV6-6
J: TRBJ2-7
size: NA
D: TRBD1

CDR3: CASSLSSSGSYEQYF
DNA: TGTGCCAGCAGCTTATCGTCTAGCGGGAGCTACGAGCAGTACTTC
V: TRBV11-2
J: TRBJ2-7
size: NA
D: TRBD2

CDR3: CASSQEGQGSSYEQYF
DNA: TGCGCCAGCAGCCAAGAAGGACAGGGTTCTTCCTACGAGCAGTACTTC
V: TRBV4-1
J: TRBJ2-7
size: NA
D: TRBD1

CDR3: CASSPLEGRAFF
DNA: TGTGCCAGCAGCCCCTTGGAGGGACGGGCTTTCTTT
V: TRBV9
J: TRBJ1-1
size: NA
D: NA

CDR3: CASSLIAGGVDTQYF
DNA: TGTGCCAGCAGTCTTATAGCGGGAGGGGTAGATACGCAGTATTTT
V: TRBV27
J: TRBJ2-3
size: NA
D: TRBD2

CDR3: CASSLQGISYEQYF
DNA: TGTGCCAGCAGCTTACAGGGTATCTCCTACGAGCAGTACTTC
V: TRBV11-2
J: TRBJ2-7
size: NA
D: NA

CDR3: CASSTTVADQPQHF
DNA: TGTGCCAGCAGTACGACGGTGGCGGATCAGCCCCAGCATTTT
V: TRBV6-6
J: TRBJ1-5
size: NA
D: NA

CDR3: CASSYGPGLAGETQYF
DNA: TGTGCCAGCAGTTACGGGCCGGGACTAGCGGGGGAGACCCAGTACTTC
V: TRBV6-5
J: TRBJ2-5
size: NA
D: TRBD2